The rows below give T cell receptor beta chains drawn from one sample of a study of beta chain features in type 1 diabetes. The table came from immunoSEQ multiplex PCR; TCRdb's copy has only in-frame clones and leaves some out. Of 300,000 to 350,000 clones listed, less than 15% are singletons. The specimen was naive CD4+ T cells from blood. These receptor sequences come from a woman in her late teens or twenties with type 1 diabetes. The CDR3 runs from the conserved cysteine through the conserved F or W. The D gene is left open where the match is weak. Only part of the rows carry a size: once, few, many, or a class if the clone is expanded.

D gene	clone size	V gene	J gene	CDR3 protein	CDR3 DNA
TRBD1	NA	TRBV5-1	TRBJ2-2	CASSLIPGTGNTGELFF	TGCGCCAGCAGCTTGATACCCGGGACAGGGAACACCGGGGAGCTGTTTTTT
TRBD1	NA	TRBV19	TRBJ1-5	CASTLRTGSSNQPQHF	TGTGCCAGTACCCTAAGGACAGGGAGCAGCAATCAGCCCCAGCATTTT
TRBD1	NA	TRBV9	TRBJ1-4	CASSVAGQGGEKLFF	TGTGCCAGCAGCGTAGCAGGGCAGGGGGGTGAAAAACTGTTTTTT
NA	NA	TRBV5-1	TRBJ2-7	CASSLASSSYEQYF	TGCGCCAGCAGCTTGGCTAGCAGCTCCTACGAGCAGTACTTC
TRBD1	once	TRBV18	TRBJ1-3	CASSPGQGATGNTIYF	TGTGCCAGCTCACCCGGACAGGGGGCTACTGGAAACACCATATATTTT
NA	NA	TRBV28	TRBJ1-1	CASTPFQVNTEAFF	TGTGCCAGCACTCCTTTCCAGGTAAACACTGAAGCTTTCTTT
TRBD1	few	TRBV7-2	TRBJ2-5	CASSTGTGEETQYF	TGTGCCAGCAGCACGGGAACAGGGGAGGAGACCCAGTACTTC
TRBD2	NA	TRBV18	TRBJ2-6	CASSPNSGGREGLPGANVLTF	TGTGCCAGCTCACCAAACTCAGGAGGGCGGGAGGGCCTACCTGGGGCCAACGTCCTGACTTTC
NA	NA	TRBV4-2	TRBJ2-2	CASSQERALEVELFF	TGTGCCAGCAGCCAAGAGAGGGCCCTGGAGGTGGAGCTGTTTTTT
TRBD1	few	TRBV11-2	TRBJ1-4	CASSLRTGEYWEKLFF	TGTGCCAGCAGCTTACGGACAGGGGAGTATTGGGAAAAACTGTTTTTT
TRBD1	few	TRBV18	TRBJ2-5	CASSRGTGDQETQYF	TGTGCCAGCTCACGGGGGACAGGGGATCAAGAGACCCAGTACTTC
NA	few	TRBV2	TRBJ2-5	CASSPVRGMGETQYF	TGTGCCAGCAGTCCCGTGCGGGGAATGGGGGAGACCCAGTACTTC
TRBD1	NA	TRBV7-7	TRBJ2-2	CASSLWVTGMNTGELFF	TGTGCCAGCAGCCTCTGGGTGACAGGGATGAACACCGGGGAGCTGTTTTTT